A single sample gave rise to the 30 T cell receptor beta chains below, sequenced in a study of breast tumors, draining lymph nodes, adjacent tissues. Breast cancer patients provided tissue from their axillary draining lymph nodes. TCRdb reprocessed the multiplex PCR reads via MiXCR and lists one record per CDR3 protein. This sample has tens of thousands of distinct CDR3 sequences, with more than 25% found just once. Sequencing was performed on axillary lymph node tissue. Receptors originate from a female donor with breast cancer. Some clones in this sample may be carry-over from other donors' samples.

In its sample, this clonotype was seen many times. The genes are TRBV29-1 and TRBJ2-5; 10 bases fit TRBD2. V was clipped by 3 bases and J by 5 bases; unmatched bases: 6. From germline, CDR1 is SQVTM and CDR2 ANQGSEA. The CDR3 loop spans 14 amino acids. The CDR3 nucleotides are TGCAGCGTTGAGGCTAGCGGGAGTGGGGAGACCCAGTACTTC. As protein: CSVEASGSGETQYF.

This clonotype was detected many times. V is TRBV20-1 and J is TRBJ2-7, with TRBD1 matching over 9 bases. The CDR3 contains 14 residues. Germline V gives CDR1 DFQATT, CDR2 SNEGSKA (reference sequence). Trimming took 5 bases from V and 6 from J; bases not matched to a gene: 11. CDR3 sequence: CSASPGQGAFEQYF. The CDR3 DNA reads as TGCAGTGCTTCACCGGGACAGGGAGCTTTCGAGCAGTACTTC.

Ten or more counts support this clonotype. A much larger clone lies one base from this, so it may be a read error. J is TRBJ2-2 and V is TRBV3-1; TRBD1 might be the D (5 bases). V lost 4 bases, J lost 0 bases, and 6 bases lay in between. CDR3 length: 14 residues. The germline V gene encodes CDR1 LGHDT and CDR2 YNNKEL (reference sequence). CDR3 in amino acids: CASSPTANTGELFF. In nucleotides, the CDR3 is TGTGCCAGCAGCCCGACAGCGAACACCGGGGAGCTGTTTTTT.

Ten or more counts support this clonotype. V is TRBV28 and J is TRBJ2-7; 9 bases map to TRBD1. V lost 2 bases, J lost 3 bases, and 2 bases stayed unmatched. This CDR3 region has 14 residues. Germline lookup yields CDR1 MDHEN and CDR2 SYDVKM. This CDR3 is CASSLHRGLYEQYF. In DNA, the CDR3 is TGTGCCAGCAGTTTACACAGGGGGCTCTACGAGCAGTACTTC.

This clonotype was detected ten times or more. The genes are TRBV12-3 or TRBV12-4 and TRBJ1-2; the D is unclear. Trimming stripped 6 bases from V and 8 bases from J, with 22 bases between. This CDR3 is 15 amino acids long. The CDR3 is CASSLSLRKAEGYTF. The CDR3 DNA is TGTGCCAGCAGCCTTTCCCTCAGAAAAGCGGAAGGCTACACCTTC.

This clonotype was recorded many times. J is TRBJ2-1 and V is TRBV7-2; the match to TRBD2 covers 11 bases. There are 15 residues in the CDR3. Germline CDR1 and CDR2: SGHTA and FQGNSA. Trimming removed 5 bases from V and 5 bases from J; junction bases left unmatched: 5. The CDR3 DNA follows: TGTGCCAGCAGCCCAGGACTAGCGGGCAACAATGAGCAGTTCTTC. This codes for CASSPGLAGNNEQFF.

The sample holds a few counts of this clonotype. A read error is likely, as this CDR3 ends without the conserved phenylalanine or tryptophan. The chain recombines TRBV7-9 with TRBJ1-2; D unresolved. CDR3 length equals 13 residues. Germline V gene lookup returns CDR1 SEHNR and CDR2 FQNEAQ (reference sequence). The CDR3 DNA sequence: TGCGCCAGCAGCTTTCTGGGAAACTATGGCTACACCTCC. Translated, it gives CASSFLGNYGYTS.

This chain uses TRBV7-9 with TRBJ1-2, with TRBD1 as a possible D gene (6 bases). V dropped 7 bases and J dropped 8 bases, with 14 bases sitting between them. Germline CDR1 SEHNR, CDR2 FQNEAQ (reference sequence). The CDR3 spans 12 residues. CDR3 loop: CASTQGGFGYTF. In DNA form, the CDR3 reads TGTGCCAGCACTCAAGGGGGATTCGGCTACACCTTC.

This clonotype was picked up many times. J is TRBJ2-1 and V is TRBV7-9; D gene ambiguous. Germline V gives CDR1 SEHNR, CDR2 FQNEAQ (reference sequence). Trimming left V 4 bases short and J 8 bases short, with 18 bases between. The CDR3 is made up of 15 amino acids. CDR3 protein: CASSSRTRNWDEQFF. CDR3 nucleotide sequence: TGTGCCAGCAGCTCCCGGACGCGTAATTGGGATGAGCAGTTCTTC.

With respect to this clonotype: It is likely a read error, because the conserved phenylalanine at the end of the CDR3 is missing. This chain joins TRBV5-1 and TRBJ1-1; D perhaps matches TRBD1 (5 bases). This CDR3 has 15 residues. Trimming took 0 bases from V and 4 from J, leaving 13 bases between them. In germline, CDR1 is SGHRS, CDR2 YFSETQ. For the CDR3, the DNA is TGCGCCAGCAGCTTGGCCTTGGGGGGGTTCACTGAAGCTTTCCTT. It translates to CASSLALGGFTEAFL.

This clonotype was seen at least ten times. The V call is TRBV7-8, the J call TRBJ1-5; TRBD1 is a possible D gene (5 bases). Germline loops: CDR1 SGHVS, CDR2 FQNEAQ. The CDR3 is made up of 15 amino acids. V dropped 5 bases and J dropped 6 bases, with 17 bases sitting between them. The chain's CDR3 is CASSARTGGVQPQHF. As DNA, the CDR3 is TGTGCCAGCAGCGCAAGAACAGGAGGGGTTCAGCCCCAGCATTTT.

The chain has TRBV11-3 and TRBJ2-7; D could derive from TRBD1 or TRBD2 (6 bases each). V lost 4 bases, J lost 6 bases, and 13 bases lay in between. Germline V gives CDR1 SGHNT, CDR2 YENEEA. The CDR3 length is 13 residues. Here the CDR3 reads CASSSLQGGEQYF. The CDR3 region has the DNA TGTGCCAGCAGCTCACTACAGGGAGGCGAGCAGTACTTC.

The chain links TRBV5-5 to TRBJ2-7; D not certain. V gave up 0 bases and J gave up 6 bases, with 10 bases separating them. The germline V gene encodes CDR1 SGHKS and CDR2 YYEKEE (reference sequence). The CDR3 has 13 amino acids. CDR3 in DNA: TGTGCCAGCAGCTTGGTGTGGGCTTCCGAGCAGTACTTC. This gives the protein CASSLVWASEQYF.

V and J are TRBV29-1 and TRBJ2-7, with 11 bases identical to TRBD1. CDR1 is SQVTM, CDR2 ANQGSEA, per germline. V was pared by 6 bases and J by 3 bases, with 10 bases of the junction left unmatched. The CDR3 has 15 residues. The CDR3 here is CSVDGPGQGVYEQYF. For the CDR3, the DNA is TGCAGCGTAGACGGACCGGGACAGGGGGTCTACGAGCAGTACTTC.

This clonotype was observed at least ten times. This chain joins TRBV20-1 and TRBJ1-6; TRBD1 agrees at 10 bases. Germline V gene lookup returns CDR1 DFQATT and CDR2 SNEGSKA (reference sequence). V lost 5 bases to trimming and J lost 3 bases; unmatched junction nucleotides: 7. The CDR3 consists of 16 residues. The CDR3, as DNA: TGCAGTGCTTCCACCGGGACAGGGGTCTATAATTCACCCCTCCACTTT. Translated: CSASTGTGVYNSPLHF.

This clonotype has a count of ten or more. The chain uses TRBV19 and TRBJ1-4; D is unclear. The germline CDR1 and CDR2 sequences are LNHDA and SQIVND (reference sequence). V was clipped by 5 bases and J by 7 bases, with 17 bases between them. The CDR3 length is 15 residues. CDR3 nucleotides: TGTGCCAGTAGTCTTCTTGGGGAGAGGAGTGAAAAACTGTTTTTT. Encoded protein: CASSLLGERSEKLFF.

Comment on this clonotype: It is unclear where the CDR3 begins or ends on the DNA, so no DNA is shown, and the CDR3 is as TCRdb lists it. This rearrangement joins TRBV20-1 to TRBJ1-5. The CDR3 is 19 residues long, ends included. Germline V CDR1 and CDR2: DFQATT, SNEGSKA (reference sequence). The CDR3 is CSASKREQYFGPGNQPQHF.

In its sample, this clonotype was seen many times. V is TRBV7-9 and J is TRBJ2-1, with D unclear. V was clipped by 3 bases and J by 6 bases, with 12 bases between them. The germline gives CDR1 SEHNR, CDR2 FQNEAQ (reference sequence). This CDR3 spans 14 amino acids. The DNA of the CDR3 is TGTGCCAGCAGCTTTCAAGGAAACTCCAATGAGCAGTTCTTC. Protein sequence: CASSFQGNSNEQFF.

This clonotype was counted only a few times. The chain employs TRBV7-8 and TRBJ1-5, with no clear D. This CDR3 has 14 amino acids. With 5 bases removed from V and 1 base from J, the gap between germline ends came to 9 bases. In germline, CDR1 is SGHVS, CDR2 FQNEAQ. CDR3 DNA: TGTGCCAGCAGCCCCCAACCGAGCAATCAGCCCCAGCATTTT. Protein sequence: CASSPQPSNQPQHF.

This clonotype was picked up many times. The V and J genes are TRBV7-3 and TRBJ1-5; 11 bases fit TRBD1. The CDR3 covers 15 residues. Germline V gene sequence: CDR1 SGHTA, CDR2 FQGTGA. With 5 bases clipped from V and 4 bases from J, the junction kept 4 bases outside the gene matches. The CDR3 DNA reads as TGTGCCAGCAGCCGGACAGGGGGCCTTAATCAGCCCCAGCATTTT. Protein product: CASSRTGGLNQPQHF.

The chain combines TRBV20-1 with TRBJ2-1; 7 positions match TRBD2. J gave up 3 bases and V 5 bases, and 10 bases lay outside the gene matches. The CDR3 has 15 residues. The germline CDR1 and CDR2 sequences are DFQATT and SNEGSKA (reference sequence). The CDR3 bases are TGCAGTGCTTACCGGACTAGTGGGAGCTACAATGAGCAGTTCTTC. Amino acids: CSAYRTSGSYNEQFF.

Turning to this clonotype: Being one base from a much bigger clone, this may be a read error. This sequence joins TRBV6-2 or TRBV6-3 and TRBJ2-2, with 7 bases matching TRBD2. This CDR3 comprises 15 residues. The germline CDR1 and CDR2 sequences are MNHEY and SVGEGT. The CDR3 DNA is TGTGCCAGCACCGAAAAGATAGCGGGTCCCGGGGAGCTGCTTTTT. Encoded protein: CASTEKIAGPGELLF.

This clonotype was detected ten times or more. The V gene is TRBV5-1, the J gene TRBJ2-5; TRBD1 matches 7 bases. The trim removed 5 bases at V and 5 bases at J, leaving 6 bases unmatched. The CDR3 loop spans 13 amino acids. The V gene's germline CDR1 is SGHRS and CDR2 YFSETQ. Here the CDR3 reads CASRIQGTETQYF. The CDR3 DNA sequence: TGCGCCAGCAGGATACAGGGGACGGAGACCCAGTACTTC.

The table lists this clonotype with many counts. The rearrangement uses TRBV5-8 and TRBJ2-5; TRBD1 agrees at 7 bases. Trimming removed 4 bases from V and 5 bases from J; junction bases left unmatched: 11. Germline V gives CDR1 SGHTS, CDR2 YDEGEE. The CDR3 length is 15 residues. The DNA for the CDR3 is TGTGCCAGCAGCCATACAATTGACAGGGAGGAGACCCAGTACTTC. Residues: CASSHTIDREETQYF.

This clonotype was seen ten or more times. This may be a read error, as it is one base from a much larger clone. V usage is TRBV20-1 and J usage is TRBJ2-1, with 8 bases aligning to TRBD2. Germline V gene data show CDR1 as DFQATT and CDR2 as SNEGSKA (reference sequence). The CDR3 has 14 amino acids. Unmatched junction bases numbered 13, after V lost 6 bases and J lost 9 bases. CDR3 in DNA: TGCAGTGCAGACCCCGGGACTAGTGCTTCTGAGCAGTTCTTC. As protein: CSADPGTSASEQFF.

With respect to this clonotype: Given the absence of the conserved phenylalanine or tryptophan at the CDR3 end, a read error is likely. It is unclear where the CDR3 begins or ends on the DNA, so no DNA is shown, and the CDR3 is as TCRdb lists it. The chain links TRBV6-5 to TRBJ1-2; the table assigns TRBD1, which was not confirmed against the DNA. Germline CDR1 is MNHEY and CDR2 is SVGAGI. The CDR3 is 12 residues long, ends included. The CDR3 sequence is CASRFQGFGYAL.

This clonotype was observed a few times. The chain recombines TRBV28 with TRBJ2-1; 10 positions agree with TRBD2. The CDR3 extends over 16 amino acids. J gave up 0 bases and V 4 bases, and 3 bases lay outside the gene matches. CDR1 and CDR2 from the germline V gene are MDHEN and SYDVKM. As DNA, the CDR3 is TGTGCCAGCAGTTCTCTAGCGGGAGACTCCTACAATGAGCAGTTCTTC. This gives the protein CASSSLAGDSYNEQFF.

This clonotype has a count of ten or more. V usage is TRBV9 and J usage is TRBJ1-6; D is uncertain. Trimming shortened V by 3 bases and J by 5 bases, and 12 bases separated the two germline ends. Germline loops: CDR1 SGDLS, CDR2 YYNGEE. This CDR3 spans 15 amino acids. The chain's CDR3 is CASSAGPAHNSPLHF. CDR3 nucleotides: TGTGCCAGCAGCGCGGGCCCTGCGCATAATTCACCCCTCCACTTT.

This clonotype was seen many times. The V gene is TRBV5-1, the J gene TRBJ2-6; D might be TRBD2 (5 bases). The CDR3 consists of 19 residues. The V gene lost 4 bases and the J gene lost 3 bases, with 23 bases spanning the gap. CDR1 is SGHRS, CDR2 YFSETQ, per germline. The CDR3, as DNA: TGCGCCAGCAGCCCGGAGGTCCCAGCCTGGCTTGGTGGGGCCAACGTCCTGACTTTC. It codes for CASSPEVPAWLGGANVLTF.

This clonotype appeared many times. The V gene is TRBV7-9, the J gene TRBJ1-6, with D perhaps matching TRBD1 (5 bases). V lost 1 base and J 12 bases, leaving 19 bases between the germline ends. Germline CDR1 and CDR2: SEHNR and FQNEAQ (reference sequence). The CDR3 runs 16 residues. As DNA, the CDR3 is TGTGCCAGCAGCTTAGGGGTGGGGACCCTGGAGCGACCCCTCCACTTT. Amino acid sequence: CASSLGVGTLERPLHF.